These T cell receptor beta chains were read from a single sample in a study of blood T cell repertoires in COVID-19. The assay was immunoSEQ multiplex PCR, and TCRdb's table has in-frame clones only and misses some. Among 200,000 to 250,000 clones, about 90% were seen once, and the ten largest hold about 6%. Sequencing input: PBMCs or T cells enriched from blood (not recorded which). These receptors were taken from a woman aged 30 to 39 with acute COVID-19. The conserved cysteine and the conserved F or W are not part of the CDR3 here.

j_call v_call cdr3_aa
TRBJ1-1 TRBV6-1 ASSEPRGSRTEAF
TRBJ2-1 TRBV2 ASSSDRVAIYNEQF
TRBJ1-3 TRBV11-1 ASSRNWESSGNTIY
TRBJ2-1 TRBV27 ASSTLASGSSYNEQF
TRBJ2-1 TRBV6-1 ASSELFVSAAYNEQF
TRBJ2-1 TRBV3-1/TRBV3-2 ASSSRLINEQF
TRBJ1-2 TRBV5-1 ASSLAGWSETYGYT
TRBJ1-2 TRBV5-1 ASSPDTNYGYT
TRBJ1-3 TRBV2 ASRLGQTSGNTIY
TRBJ1-2 TRBV7-2 ASSSMVPGGGYT
TRBJ2-1 TRBV9 ASSSSGSSYNEQF
TRBJ1-1 TRBV12-3/TRBV12-4 ASSFQLNTEAF
TRBJ2-2 TRBV13 ASSPTGFTNTGELF
TRBJ1-5 TRBV7-8 ASRPDISNQPQH
TRBJ2-7 TRBV6-2/TRBV6-3 ASSRGTGTYEQY
TRBJ2-2 TRBV5-1 ASSDRQGPGELF
TRBJ2-7 TRBV6-5 ASTDRGFSYEQY
TRBJ1-1 TRBV27 ASSLGANTEAF
TRBJ2-3 TRBV29-1 STHGGTSGGPTDTQY
TRBJ2-3 TRBV2 ASSESGLASR
TRBJ1-1 TRBV27 ASSLYTGGNTEAF
TRBJ2-2 TRBV7-8 ASSLRTSLVTGELF
TRBJ1-2 TRBV7-4 ASSPLGREDYGYT
TRBJ2-7 TRBV5-1 ASSSGSSYEQY
TRBJ2-6 TRBV3-1/TRBV3-2 ASSQPLSGANVLT
TRBJ2-3 TRBV5-1 ASSLAVTSGSGTDTQY
TRBJ2-1 TRBV27 ASSFASSYNEQF
TRBJ2-3 TRBV7-2 ASTPRNADTQY
TRBJ2-7 TRBV7-9 ASSEHRTYPTYEQY
TRBJ2-7 TRBV28 ASLGGFLSYEQY
TRBJ1-1 TRBV4-3 ASSTRTGNTEAF
TRBJ1-5 TRBV19 ASSVRGSNQPQH
TRBJ1-1 TRBV2 ATLRVGLNTEAF
TRBJ1-5 TRBV5-6 ASSHGGPNQPQH
TRBJ2-2 TRBV4-2 ASTQKGLAGAITNLGTGELF
TRBJ2-7 TRBV4-1 ASSRLPGQVNQYAYEQY
TRBJ2-5 TRBV5-4 ASSGGTSGYQETQY
TRBJ2-3 TRBV28 ASSPPGGGGTDTQY
TRBJ2-5 TRBV3-1/TRBV3-2 ASSQGAGLRVAQY
TRBJ2-5 TRBV5-1 ASSLGGTTETQY
TRBJ2-2 TRBV29-1 SVFRNTGELF
TRBJ1-1 TRBV28 ASSLLSDSMNTEAF
TRBJ1-6 TRBV25-1 ASSQSTDRRRTPLH
TRBJ2-3 TRBV7-3 ASSLSASGSTDTQY
TRBJ2-1 TRBV9 ASSERQGSYNEQF
TRBJ1-3 TRBV6-1 ASSEMRGGGNTIY
TRBJ2-5 TRBV2 ASRAAGGAGTQY
TRBJ1-4 TRBV28 ASSTRDSYSREKLF
TRBJ2-1 TRBV2 ASSEKRGGLGEQF
TRBJ1-1 TRBV6-1 ASSEIYGWGGPNTEAF
TRBJ2-7 TRBV28 ASSFFGSYEQY
TRBJ2-7 TRBV5-1 ASSLGGNPHEQY
TRBJ1-1 TRBV19 ASMGDRGTEAF
TRBJ1-2 TRBV11-1 ASSPRGEGYT
TRBJ2-7 TRBV28 ASSPPRAYEQY
TRBJ2-3 TRBV9 ASSVGGRGADTQY
TRBJ1-5 TRBV19 ASSTQGASNQPQH